This TCR beta chain is drawn from a study of human T cells and chemical hapten exposure (dated by TCRdb to the early 2020s). In terms of the full investigation: For sensitization, 2% DPC in acetone was applied to an approximately 2 cm by approximately 2 cm area of upper inner arm skin. Blood samples were taken from patients before sensitization (week 0) and then at 2, 6 and about 24 weeks after DPC sensitization. Patch testing was done on the upper back using Finn chambers containing 0.01% DPC, and results were scored after 6 days according to International Contact Dermatitis Research Group standards. Peripheral blood TCR repertoire changes were tracked in vivo in alopecia patients during primary and secondary sensitization to the hapten diphenylcyclopropenone (DPC). The mostly female patient cohort included alopecia areata with under or over 50% scalp involvement, alopecia totalis and alopecia universalis. Blood for TCR sequencing was provided by twenty-nine alopecia patients at one to four time points (pre-sensitization, 2, 6 and 24 weeks). Weekly therapeutic DPC doses were additionally applied to the scalp of patients throughout the roughly 25-week study period. The libraries were sequenced as a pool, and the TCR yield per sample differed mostly because of small variations in library volumes within the pool. General conclusions and limits of the study: Because every patient had alopecia, a presumed autoimmune disease, the patients' immune response might differ from that of healthy individuals. Repeated subsampling changed both the strength of the expansion versus patch-test correlation and the threshold at which the correlation became significant. Patch test score correlated positively with the number of PT1 expanded TCRs, reaching significance at thresholds 8, 16 and 32 but not at 4. DPC sensitization did not change how many TCRs were above 1 in 1000 frequency, and no evidence was found of alterations in global repertoire structure. Compared with pre-sensitization or healthy control sets, expanded TCRs formed significantly more large CDR3 similarity clusters, which is consistent with antigen-driven responses.

With regard to this clonotype: It has no known antigen specificity. No much larger clone exists at a distance of one base, and base qualities are not known.

The intended sense of this specimen's time point label: patch test 1, 2 weeks after DPC sensitization. The treatment or condition label here, explained by the study, means: therapeutic diphenylcyclopropenone sensitization with weekly scalp DPC. At every patch-test visit, the blood draw took place before the patch test was put on. Patients were considered eligible if aged 18 to 70, diagnosed with alopecia and deemed suitable for DPC therapy, and patients were excluded if pregnant. Total RNA was isolated from unfractionated whole blood collected in Tempus Blood RNA tubes. From the germline V gene, CDR1 is SGHTS and CDR2 is YDEGEE. The CDR3 goes from the cysteine to the phenylalanine over 18 residues. The retained sequence is limited to the CDR3, 54 bases, with the frame set at the first base. Unmatched junction bases come to 8, with V trimmed by 5 bases and J by 0 bases. Libraries were constructed by RACE. Sequencing was performed on a NextSeq 500. Library preparation attached unique molecular identifiers to individual cDNA molecules for quantitative, reproducible TCR counting. From each blood RNA sample, both TCR alpha and TCR beta chains were sequenced. The original pipeline was this. A median of approximately 100,000 TCRs per sample was observed, with a range of roughly 23,224 to 750,000. V, J and CDR3 annotation of the TCR reads was performed with the Decombinator software suite. To make PS versus PT1 abundance plots, every sample was subsampled to the same number of TCRs (28,000). Expanded TCRs were defined as absent before sensitization and observed at least eight times at the 2-week time point. TCRdb passed the public sequencing reads through fastp at Q25 and MiXCR, retaining productive beta sequences. Every distinct CDR3 protein forms one entry, paired with its most common genes and DNA. It is TCRdb's table, rather than the study itself, that gives the V and J calls and clone size. A total of tens of thousands of distinct CDR3 sequences appear in this sample, 9.3% of them only once. 13% of the sample goes to the ten largest clones.

This sequence was found in a woman in her thirties or forties with alopecia areata. Some clones in this sample may be carry-over from other donors' samples. The sequences come from whole blood, collected in connection with sensitization to the hapten diphenylcyclopropenone (DPC). This sequence uses TRBV5-8 and TRBJ1-4; 12 of the junction bases match TRBD1. The DNA sequence follows: TGTGCCAGCAGTTGGGACAGGGGGCGAGTGTCAACTAATGAAAAACTGTTTTTT. It codes for CASSWDRGRVSTNEKLFF.